Given below is one TCR beta chain in context. Its cognate antigen is unknown. The method was immunoSEQ multiplex PCR; TCRdb's version includes in-frame clones alone and lacks a portion of them. The sample records 150,000 to 160,000 clones, about nine tenths being singletons. The sample is drawn from a study of T cell responses to AZD1222 COVID-19 vaccine. The CDR3 runs to 16 residues. V was pared by 5 bases and J by 3 bases, with 17 bases between. Looked up from germline, CDR1 is LNHDA and CDR2 is SQIVND (reference sequence). General observations from the study: AZD1222 recipients seropositive at baseline numbered only 6 or 7. Spike as a whole was targeted by vaccine-associated CD4 TCRs, dominant at 160-218 and 743-854.

The rearrangement joins TRBV19 to TRBJ1-3; D gene uncertain. This sequence originates from an adult in good health. The specimen was peripheral blood, collected on day 0 of MenACWY control vaccination. The CDR3 sequence: CASSPGRSRFGNTIYF. CDR3 coding DNA: TGTGCCAGTAGTCCGGGCCGCTCCCGTTTTGGAAACACCATATATTTT.